The next 2 T cell receptor beta chains were all read from a single sample in a study of T cells after yellow fever vaccination. Each CDR3 protein gets one entry after TCRdb re-called the 5' RACE reads with MiXCR. The repertoire holds almost 70,000 distinct CDR3 sequences, with approximately 5.9% as singletons. The material sequenced was CD4+ T cells sorted from PBMCs, taken roughly 14 days after the first yellow fever vaccination. The receptors shown here come from a man between 18 and 35 years old who received the YFV17D yellow fever vaccine.

This clonotype was counted ten times or more. This chain joins TRBV20-1 and TRBJ1-1; weak D call: TRBD1 (6 bases). The V gene lost 6 bases and the J gene lost 4 bases, with 18 bases spanning the gap. Germline CDR1 reads DFQATT; CDR2 reads SNEGSKA (reference sequence). The CDR3 is made up of 14 amino acids. The CDR3 spells CSARFGGGGTEAFF. CDR3 DNA: TGCAGTGCCCGATTCGGGGGCGGTGGCACTGAAGCTTTCTTT.

A few counts support this clonotype. The chain employs TRBV7-2 and TRBJ2-3; 11 nucleotides match TRBD2. V dropped 6 bases and J dropped 1; count of bases not matched to a gene: 0. This CDR3 spans 14 amino acids. Germline V lookup: CDR1 SGHTA, CDR2 FQGNSA. CDR3 amino acids: CASRLAGGTDTQYF. The CDR3 nucleotides are TGTGCCAGCAGACTAGCGGGGGGCACAGATACGCAGTATTTT.